A single sample is the source of the 24 T cell receptor beta chains below, sequenced in a study of blood T cells in healthy people across ages. Next came a second PCR, run for about 7 to 11 cycles, which used a sample-barcoded 5' primer along with a J-beta primer mix. TCRdb ran MiXCR on the 5' RACE reads and lists one entry per CDR3 protein. The repertoire consists of about 680,000 distinct CDR3 sequences, with about 52% occurring once and the leading ten covering around 32%. The sequenced sample was blood. These receptors originate from a woman in her sixties or seventies in good health.

The chain joins TRBV10-2 to TRBJ2-7, with D perhaps given as TRBD1 or TRBD2 (5 bases each). With 6 bases removed from V and 0 bases from J, the gap between germline ends came to 18 bases. CDR3 size: 16 residues. Germline V gives CDR1 WSHSY, CDR2 SAAADI. The CDR3 protein is CASSGVGDGNSYEQYF. DNA for the CDR3: TGCGCCAGCAGCGGGGTTGGGGACGGGAACTCCTACGAGCAGTACTTC.

This clonotype has only one observation. The V and J genes are TRBV15 and TRBJ2-5; the D gene could be TRBD1 or TRBD2 (6 bases each). From germline, CDR1 is LNHNV and CDR2 YYDKDF (reference sequence). The CDR3 length is 16 residues. V dropped 3 bases and J dropped 5 bases, with 19 bases sitting between them. DNA of the CDR3: TGTGCCACCAGCAGGACCGGAACAGGGAGGTGGGAGACCCAGTACTTC. This encodes CATSRTGTGRWETQYF.

The V and J genes are TRBV24-1 and TRBJ1-1; the D is unclear. Germline V CDR1 and CDR2: KGHDR, SFDVKD. V gave up 7 bases and J gave up 4 bases, with 12 bases separating them. CDR3 length equals 13 residues. As DNA, the CDR3 is TGTGCCACCAGCGAGGGTGAGGGCACTGAAGCTTTCTTT. Protein sequence: CATSEGEGTEAFF.

The rearrangement joins TRBV20-1 to TRBJ2-5; 9 positions match TRBD1. CDR3 length equals 12 residues. The V and J ends lost 7 bases and 11 bases, in that order; junction bases with no gene match: 11. From germline, CDR1 is DFQATT and CDR2 SNEGSKA (reference sequence). Written as DNA, the CDR3 is TGCAGTGGAAAACAGGGGGCGAGAGAGCAGTACTTC. Protein sequence: CSGKQGAREQYF.

V gene TRBV28 combines with J gene TRBJ1-6, with D maybe TRBD1 (5 bases). The V gene's germline CDR1 is MDHEN and CDR2 SYDVKM. This CDR3 region has 19 residues. The V end lost 0 bases, the J end lost 0 bases, and 15 bases lay between the germline ends. CDR3 residues: CASSLWKGRGSSYNSPLHF. The CDR3 DNA follows: TGTGCCAGCAGTTTATGGAAGGGACGGGGAAGCTCCTATAATTCACCCCTCCACTTT.

The CDR3 here is CASSLHPSTEAFF. The CDR3 DNA is TGTGCCAGCAGCTTACATCCAAGCACTGAAGCTTTCTTT. The chain couples TRBV7-3 to TRBJ1-1; no firm D call. This CDR3 is built from 13 residues. CDR1 is SGHTA, CDR2 FQGTGA, per germline. V was trimmed by 2 bases and J by 4 bases, leaving 8 bases between them.

V gene TRBV4-1 combines with J gene TRBJ1-2; unclear D gene. The germline V and J ends were trimmed by 4 bases and 3 bases, with 12 bases remaining between them. Germline V gene sequence: CDR1 MGHRA, CDR2 YSYEKL. This CDR3 has 14 residues. CDR3 amino acids: CASSPLWSHYGYTF. DNA for the CDR3: TGCGCCAGCAGCCCCCTTTGGAGCCACTATGGCTACACCTTC.

This clonotype was counted many times. V usage is TRBV3-1 and J usage is TRBJ2-5; D possibly matches TRBD1 or TRBD2 (6 bases each). The CDR3 runs 12 residues. The germline gives CDR1 LGHDT, CDR2 YNNKEL (reference sequence). The V gene lost 0 bases and the J gene lost 11 bases, with 10 bases spanning the gap. The CDR3 here is CASSQDRGVQYF. CDR3 DNA: TGTGCCAGCAGCCAAGATAGGGGGGTGCAGTACTTC.

Comments on this clonotype: One end of the junction is discordant with germline, which a read error may explain. The rearrangement uses TRBV5-5 and TRBJ2-5, with D possibly matching TRBD2 (6 bases). The DNA end lines up better with TRBJ2-7; the J call may be wrong. The CDR3 spans 15 residues. Looked up from germline, CDR1 is SGHKS and CDR2 is YYEKEE (reference sequence). The CDR3 bases are TGTGCCGGCAGCTTGGACGGTTTGGGGGGAGACGAGCAGTACTTC. The encoded protein is CAGSLDGLGGDEQYF.

This clonotype was detected a few times. The genes are TRBV20-1 and TRBJ1-2; 8 positions agree with TRBD1. Germline V lookup: CDR1 DFQATT, CDR2 SNEGSKA (reference sequence). After removal of 5 bases from V and 1 base from J, the junction contained 3 bases not matched to a gene. This CDR3 is built from 13 residues. CDR3 coding DNA: TGCAGTGCTTTACAGGGGGTTAACTATGGCTACACCTTC. This translates into CSALQGVNYGYTF.

The CDR3 DNA sequence: TGCAGCGTGGGACTAGTCAATGAGCAGTTCTTC. This gives the protein CSVGLVNEQFF. The chain employs TRBV29-1 and TRBJ2-1; TRBD2 aligns across 8 bases. This CDR3 spans 11 amino acids. Germline V gives CDR1 SQVTM, CDR2 ANQGSEA. The J segment lost 6 bases and the V segment lost 6 bases, leaving 1 base of the junction unmatched.

This clonotype has just a few counts. The CDR3 spells CSVGTAGDSYEQYF. The CDR3, as DNA: TGCAGCGTTGGGACGGCGGGTGACTCCTACGAGCAGTACTTC. V is TRBV29-1 and J is TRBJ2-7; a possible D gene is TRBD2 (5 bases). This CDR3 spans 14 amino acids. Germline CDR1 SQVTM, CDR2 ANQGSEA. Between the trimmed V and J ends, which lost 4 bases and 0 bases, there was a span of 13 bases.

The chain recombines TRBV4-1 with TRBJ1-1; TRBD1 is a possible D gene (5 bases). Germline-derived CDR1 and CDR2 are MGHRA and YSYEKL. Trimming took 5 bases from V and 1 from J, leaving 11 bases between them. This CDR3 is built from 14 residues. For the CDR3, the DNA is TGCGCCAGCAGCTCCCCGACAGAGAACACTGAAGCTTTCTTT. Translating gives CASSSPTENTEAFF.

The sample holds one count of this clonotype. The genes are TRBV20-1 and TRBJ2-5, with 8 positions matching TRBD2. Germline V gene sequence: CDR1 DFQATT, CDR2 SNEGSKA (reference sequence). The length of the CDR3 is 14 residues. DNA for the CDR3: TGCAGCGTACATAGCGGGAATGATCAAGAGACCCAGTACTTC. Encoded protein: CSVHSGNDQETQYF.

The chain combines TRBV20-1 with TRBJ2-1; 7 bases agree with TRBD2. The germline V gene encodes CDR1 DFQATT and CDR2 SNEGSKA (reference sequence). V was pared by 1 base and J by 9 bases, with 6 bases of the junction left unmatched. This CDR3 contains 13 residues. Here the CDR3 DNA reads TGCAGTGCTAGAGTGGGCGGGGGAGTTGAGCAGTTCTTC. It translates to CSARVGGGVEQFF.

V is TRBV7-9 and J is TRBJ2-1, with D perhaps matching TRBD2 (6 bases). Germline-derived CDR1 and CDR2 are SEHNR and FQNEAQ (reference sequence). Trimming left V 4 bases short and J 1 base short, with 20 bases between. The CDR3 spans 18 residues. The CDR3 loop is CASSSRGGGRNSYNEQFF. CDR3 coding DNA: TGTGCCAGCAGCTCGCGGGGAGGAGGCCGTAATTCCTACAATGAGCAGTTCTTC. The whole variable domain, filled in from reference TRBV7-9 and TRBJ2-1, reads DTGVSQNPRHKITKRGQNVTFRCDPISEHNRLYWYRQTLGQGPEFLTYFQNEAQLEKSRLLSDRFSAERPKGSFSTLEIQRTEQGDSAMYLCASSSRGGGRNSYNEQFFGPGTRLTVL.

The chain carries TRBV29-1 and TRBJ2-1; D gene uncertain. The CDR3 extends over 11 amino acids. Germline V lookup: CDR1 SQVTM, CDR2 ANQGSEA. V lost 4 bases and J lost 7, with 8 bases in between. CDR3 DNA: TGCAGCGTTGGTGTGTGGAATGAGCAGTTCTTC. Translated: CSVGVWNEQFF.

This chain links TRBV12-3 or TRBV12-4 with TRBJ2-1, with a tentative D call TRBD2 (6 bases). The CDR3 is 13 residues long. Trimming shortened V by 5 bases and J by 8 bases, and 13 bases separated the two germline ends. In DNA, the CDR3 is TGTGCCAGCAGTACCACCTGGGGGGATGAGCAGTTCTTC. Amino acids: CASSTTWGDEQFF.

This clonotype appeared a few times. The J gene is TRBJ2-3, the V gene TRBV4-2; TRBD2 matches at 10 bases. J gave up 1 base and V 2 bases, and 6 bases lay outside the gene matches. Germline lookup yields CDR1 LGHNA and CDR2 YNFKEQ. The CDR3 is made up of 17 amino acids. This chain's CDR3 is CASSQNFGLAGTDTQYF. The CDR3 DNA sequence: TGTGCCAGCAGCCAAAACTTTGGACTAGCGGGCACAGATACGCAGTATTTT.

The V gene is TRBV20-1, the J gene TRBJ2-7; D possibly corresponds to TRBD2 (6 bases). The CDR3 is 14 amino acids. Germline V CDR1 and CDR2: DFQATT, SNEGSKA (reference sequence). The V end lost 5 bases, the J end lost 2 bases, and 16 bases lay between the germline ends. Here the CDR3 DNA reads TGCAGTGCTCTCGATGGCGGGGTTCCCTACGAGCAGTACTTC. Residues: CSALDGGVPYEQYF.

This clonotype was recorded a few times. The V and J genes are TRBV13 and TRBJ2-5, with D unresolved. Trimming cost V 0 bases and J 5 bases, with 10 bases left between them. Germline V gene lookup returns CDR1 PRHDT and CDR2 FYEKMQ (reference sequence). This CDR3 is built from 14 residues. The DNA for the CDR3 is TGTGCCAGCAGCTTAGGATCAAAGTCGGAGACCCAGTACTTC. Translated, it gives CASSLGSKSETQYF.

The J gene is TRBJ1-2, the V gene TRBV20-1, with TRBD1 matching 8 bases. V shed 1 base, J shed 0 bases, and the junction held 13 bases outside the gene matches. Germline V CDR1 and CDR2: DFQATT, SNEGSKA (reference sequence). The CDR3 spans 18 residues. CDR3 protein: CSARAPAGTGPSNYGYTF. DNA of the CDR3: TGCAGTGCTAGAGCCCCCGCCGGGACAGGCCCTTCTAACTATGGCTACACCTTC.

The J gene is TRBJ2-1, the V gene TRBV2; D not certain. Per the germline V gene, CDR1 is SNHLY and CDR2 is FYNNEI. This CDR3 comprises 12 residues. The V end was cut by 4 bases, the J end by 3 bases, with 4 bases between. CDR3 sequence reads: CASSGYYNEQFF. The CDR3 DNA is TGTGCCAGCAGTGGGTACTACAATGAGCAGTTCTTC. The entire variable domain, with the rest obtained from reference TRBV2 and TRBJ2-1, is as follows: EPEVTQTPSHQVTQMGQEVILRCVPISNHLYFYWYRQILGQKVEFLVSFYNNEISEKSEIFDDQFSVERPDGSNFTLKIRSTKLEDSAMYFCASSGYYNEQFFGPGTRLTVL.

This clonotype appeared a few times. The chain couples TRBV20-1 to TRBJ2-1, with 9 bases that match TRBD2. V was clipped by 1 base and J by 6 bases; unmatched bases: 7. CDR1 and CDR2 (germline): DFQATT, SNEGSKA (reference sequence). This CDR3 region has 15 residues. The CDR3 nucleotides read TGCAGTGCTAGAGTTGGGACTAGCTTTTCCAATGAGCAGTTCTTC. Its translation: CSARVGTSFSNEQFF.